The TCR beta chain described here comes from a study of T-cell reconstitution after alpha-beta-depleted transplantation in children. Unmatched junction bases numbered 4, after V lost 6 bases and J lost 5 bases. Germline lookup yields CDR1 DFQATT and CDR2 SNEGSKA (reference sequence). The CDR3 spans 13 residues. It was with unique molecular identifiers that the TCRbeta library was prepared. Each CDR3 protein is one row after TCRdb ran MiXCR on the PCR reads. The sample has hundreds of thousands of distinct CDR3 sequences, approximately 17% seen once. In its sample, this clonotype was seen many times. The rearrangement links TRBV20-1 to TRBJ2-5, with 12 bases lining up with TRBD2. The clonotype comes from a human donor who donated a stem cell graft to a child with acute myeloid leukemia. The sample in question was PBMCs from the stem cell graft donor, obtained from the stem cell graft. The chain's CDR3 is CSAATSGGETQYF. The CDR3 DNA follows: TGCAGTGCCGCTACTAGCGGGGGGGAGACCCAGTACTTC.